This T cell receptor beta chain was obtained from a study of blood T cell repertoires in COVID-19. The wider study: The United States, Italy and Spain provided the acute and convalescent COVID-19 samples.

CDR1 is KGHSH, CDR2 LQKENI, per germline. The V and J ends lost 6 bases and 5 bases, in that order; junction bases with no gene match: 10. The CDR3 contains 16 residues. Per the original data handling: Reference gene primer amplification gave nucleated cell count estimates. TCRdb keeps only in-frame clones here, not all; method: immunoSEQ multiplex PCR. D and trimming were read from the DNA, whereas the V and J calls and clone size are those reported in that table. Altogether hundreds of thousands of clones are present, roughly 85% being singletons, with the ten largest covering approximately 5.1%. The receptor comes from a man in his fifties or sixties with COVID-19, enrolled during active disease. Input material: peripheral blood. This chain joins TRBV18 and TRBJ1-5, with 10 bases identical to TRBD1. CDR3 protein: CASSSPTGTGDQPQHF. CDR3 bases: TGTGCCAGCTCGTCCCCAACCGGGACAGGGGATCAGCCCCAGCATTTT.